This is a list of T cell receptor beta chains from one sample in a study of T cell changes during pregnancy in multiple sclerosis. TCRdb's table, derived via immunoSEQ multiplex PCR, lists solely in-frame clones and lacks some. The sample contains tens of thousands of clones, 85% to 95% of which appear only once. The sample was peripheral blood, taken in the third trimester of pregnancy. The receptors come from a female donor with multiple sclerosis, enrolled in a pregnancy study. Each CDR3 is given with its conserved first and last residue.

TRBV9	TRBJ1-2	CASSVEQDEHGYTF
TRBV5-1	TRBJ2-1	CASSLEGGQFF
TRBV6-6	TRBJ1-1	CASTPIGGAGTEAFF
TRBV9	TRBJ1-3	CASTTAPGGNTIYF
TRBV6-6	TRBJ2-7	CATAPRDRGYEQYF
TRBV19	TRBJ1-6	CASTDRVSYNSPLHF
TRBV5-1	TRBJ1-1	CASSLGGRDTEAFF
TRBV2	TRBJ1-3	CASSGYSGNTIYF
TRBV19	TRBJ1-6	CASSIDRDRVSPLHF
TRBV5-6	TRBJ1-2	CASSLVRGSYGYTF
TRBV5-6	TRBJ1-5	CASSLAGAGQPQHF
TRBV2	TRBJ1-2	CASSRDGYTF
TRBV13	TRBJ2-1	CASSLPGEYSQNNEQFF
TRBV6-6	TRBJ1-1	CASRTTGANTEAFF
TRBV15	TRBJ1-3	CATSRDLLGRGGNTIYF
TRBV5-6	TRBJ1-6	CASSRDRNNSPLHF
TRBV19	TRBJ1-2	CASIDRGQEGYTF
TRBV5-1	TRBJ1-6	CASSWAGGNNSPLHF
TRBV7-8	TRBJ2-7	CASSLGVSGGSYEQYF
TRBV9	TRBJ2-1	CASSESGGKGNEQFF
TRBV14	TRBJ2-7	CASSQATGYHEQYF
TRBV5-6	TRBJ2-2	CASSLPTSGNTGELFF
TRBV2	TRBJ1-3	CASKEGHSGNTIYF
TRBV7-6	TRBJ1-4	CASSLPSPEKLFF
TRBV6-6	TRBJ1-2	CASSYFTVAGDGYTF
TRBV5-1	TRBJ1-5	CASSLGGGAGGNQPQHF
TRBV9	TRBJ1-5	CASSGLGTPNQPQHF
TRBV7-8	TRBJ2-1	CASSLRVRDFSNEQFF
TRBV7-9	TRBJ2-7	CASSSQRDYIYEQYF
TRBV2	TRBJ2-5	CASSEAMGRGLVETQYF
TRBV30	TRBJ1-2	CAWSVGGGYTF
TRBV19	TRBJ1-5	CASKELVRGSNQPQHF
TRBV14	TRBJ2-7	CASSQGGRSSYEQYF
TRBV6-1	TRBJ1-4	CASSRGQGNEKLFF
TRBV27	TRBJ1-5	CASSSTGGPQHF
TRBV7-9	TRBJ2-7	CASSSDTSYEQYF
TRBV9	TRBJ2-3	CASNGGGPSTDTQYF